This T cell receptor (beta chain) was sequenced for a study of blood T cells in healthy people across ages. J lost 7 bases, V lost 5 bases, and 12 bases had no gene match. Germline V CDR1 and CDR2: LNHDA, SQIVND (reference sequence). The CDR3 has 15 residues. The use of a sample-barcoded 5' primer and a J-beta primer mix characterized a second PCR of roughly 7 to 11 cycles. MiXCR, applied by TCRdb to the 5' RACE reads, yields one record per CDR3 protein. The sample holds 1.5 million to 2 million distinct CDR3 sequences; around 48% are singletons and the top ten take about 2.1%. The specimen sequenced was blood. The TCR comes from a woman aged 40 to 50 in good health. V gene TRBV19 combines with J gene TRBJ1-2; TRBD1 agrees at 8 bases. The CDR3 DNA sequence: TGTGCCAGTAGTCCCACCCGGACAGGGAATGGTGGCTACACCTTC. It translates to CASSPTRTGNGGYTF. The entire variable domain, with the rest obtained from reference TRBV19 and TRBJ1-2, is as follows: DGGITQSPKYLFRKEGQNVTLSCEQNLNHDAMYWYRQDPGQGLRLIYYSQIVNDFQKGDIAEGYSVSREKKESFPLTVTSAQKNPTAFYLCASSPTRTGNGGYTFGSGTRLTVV.